This T cell receptor beta chain was documented in a study of blood T cells in healthy people across ages. Details on this clonotype: Antigen unknown.

The CDR3 runs to 13 residues. Trimming cost V 5 bases and J 2 bases, with 9 bases left between them. Germline assignment: CDR1 SGHRS and CDR2 YFSETQ. General observations from the study: A strong correlation was seen between TCR beta diversity and naive T cell percentage.

Primers used in a second PCR of roughly 7 to 11 cycles were a sample-barcoded 5' primer and a J-beta primer mix. Through a template-switch adaptor with 12 random nucleotides, each cDNA molecule received a tag. Each CDR3 protein is one row after TCRdb ran MiXCR on the 5' RACE reads. The sample has about 1,400,000 distinct CDR3 sequences, 59% seen once. V gene TRBV5-1 combines with J gene TRBJ2-3; D gene ambiguous. This TCR was sampled from a man in his late teens or twenties in good health. The sequencing sample was made of blood. The CDR3 reads CASSEWDTDTQYF. The CDR3 DNA reads as TGCGCCAGCAGTGAGTGGGACACAGATACGCAGTATTTT.